Listed below are T cell receptor beta chains from one sample, sequenced in a study of CD8 T cells in Susac syndrome. Each CDR3 protein gets one entry after TCRdb re-called the immunoSEQ multiplex PCR reads with MiXCR. The top ten clones hold less than 0.4% of a sample with 95,000 to 150,000 distinct CDR3 sequences, about 92% of them seen once. The material sequenced was CD8+ T cells from PBMCs. These receptors were taken from a human donor with multiple sclerosis. CDR3s include the opening cysteine and the closing phenylalanine or tryptophan. A D gene is named only where the DNA matches it firmly. Only part of the rows carry a size: once, few, many, or a class if the clone is expanded.

>once|TRBD2|TRBJ2-1|TRBV11-3
TGTGCCAGCAGCACTAACTCACTAGCGGGAGAGCAGTTCTTC
CASSTNSLAGEQFF
>-|-|TRBJ1-1|TRBV5-6
TGTGCCAGCAGCTTGGTCCCCAGTTTGAACACTGAAGCTTTCTTT
CASSLVPSLNTEAFF
>-|-|TRBJ2-7|TRBV2
TGTGCCAGCAGGGAGGACTACGAGCAGTACTTC
CASREDYEQYF
>-|TRBD1|TRBJ2-5|TRBV7-8
TGTGCCAGCAGCGAGACAGGGGGCGCAGAGACCCAGTACTTC
CASSETGGAETQYF
>few|TRBD1|TRBJ2-7|TRBV19
TGTGCCAGTAGTACGGGGACAGGTCCCTACGAGCAGTACTTC
CASSTGTGPYEQYF
>-|TRBD2|TRBJ2-3|TRBV2
TGTGCCAGCAGTGCGCTAGCGGGAGGAGGAGATACGCAGTATTTT
CASSALAGGGDTQYF
>-|TRBD1|TRBJ1-1|TRBV3-1
TGTGCCAGCAGCAACCGGACAGGGGCTATAAACACTGAAGCTTTCTTT
CASSNRTGAINTEAFF
>-|TRBD1|TRBJ2-7|TRBV29-1
TGCAGCGTTGACGGGACAGGGGTGAAGGAGCAGTACTTC
CSVDGTGVKEQYF
>once|TRBD2|TRBJ2-1|TRBV12-3/TRBV12-4
TGTGCCAGCAGTTCCGCCCGGGGGGGGGATGAGCAGTTCTTC
CASSSARGGDEQFF
>-|TRBD2|TRBJ2-4|TRBV9
TGTGCCAGCGCGGGGGAATCGGCCAAAAACATTCAGTACTTC
CASAGESAKNIQYF
>-|TRBD1|TRBJ1-6|TRBV6-5
TGTGCCAGCAGTTCCGGGACAGGGTTAGGTTCACCCCTCCACTTT
CASSSGTGLGSPLHF
>once|TRBD1|TRBJ2-5|TRBV28
TGTGCCAGCAGTCGCAACCGGGACAGGGTAGTTGAGACCCAGTACTTC
CASSRNRDRVVETQYF
>-|TRBD1|TRBJ1-5|TRBV6-2/TRBV6-3
TGTGCCAGCAGCCCACAGGGGCGAGGCAATCAGCCCCAGCATTTT
CASSPQGRGNQPQHF
>-|TRBD1|TRBJ2-7|TRBV28
TGTGCCAGCAGTCCCCCGGGACAGCCAAGCTACGAGCAGTACTTC
CASSPPGQPSYEQYF
>-|-|TRBJ1-1|TRBV5-1
TGCGCCAGCAGCTTGGAGTCAGCCCGGGGGGTTTTCTTT
CASSLESARGVFF
>-|TRBD2|TRBJ2-1|TRBV13
TGTGCCAGCAGCTTAGGGAGGACTAGCGGGAGGGGGACTAGCTACAATGAGCAGTTCTTC
CASSLGRTSGRGTSYNEQFF
>few|-|TRBJ2-1|TRBV7-2
TGTGCCAGCAGCTTAGCCGGGGGAAACAATGAGCAGTTCTTC
CASSLAGGNNEQFF
>-|-|TRBJ2-5|TRBV29-1
TGCAGCGTTGAAGAGGGGAGCGGGCCGGCCCTCCAAGAGACCCAGTACTTC
CSVEEGSGPALQETQYF
>-|-|TRBJ1-1|TRBV9
TGTGCCAGCAGCCAGGAGAGTGTCATGGACACTGAAGCTTTCTTT
CASSQESVMDTEAFF
>-|-|TRBJ1-5|TRBV7-2
TGTGCCAGCAGCCGCCCAGGGAGGTCACAGCCCCAGCATTTT
CASSRPGRSQPQHF
>once|TRBD1|TRBJ2-2|TRBV3-1
TGTGCCAGCAGCCCCCGGGACAGCACCGGGGAGCTGTTTTTT
CASSPRDSTGELFF
>-|-|TRBJ2-2|TRBV30
TGTGCCTGGAGTGACCAAACCGGGGAGCTGTTTTTT
CAWSDQTGELFF